This is a list of T cell receptor beta chains from one sample in a study of post-analysis software for immune sequencing data. TCRdb re-analysed the PCR reads in MiXCR, keeping a single row per CDR3 protein. The sample has about 570,000 distinct CDR3 sequences; approximately 31% are singletons. The sequencing sample was made of blood. The source is a girl under 18 with multiple sclerosis. The CDR3 runs from the conserved cysteine through the conserved F or W. Fields, in order: D gene, V gene, J gene, clone size, CDR3 DNA, CDR3 protein. A D gene is named only where the DNA matches it firmly. Clone sizes are given selectively: once, few, many, or a class where the clone is expanded.

TRBD2,TRBV6-1,TRBJ2-7,few,TGTGCCAGCAGGGAAGCGGGATCCTACGAGCAGTACTTC,CASREAGSYEQYF
.,TRBV10-3,TRBJ1-1,few,TGTGCCATCAGTGATTCCAGTGAAGCTTTCTTT,CAISDSSEAFF
.,TRBV5-6,TRBJ2-2,few,TGTGCCAGCAGCCTCTCAAACGGCGGGGAGCTGTTTTTT,CASSLSNGGELFF
.,TRBV4-1,TRBJ1-1,once,TGCGCCAGCAGCCGAACGATGGACACTGAAGCTTTCTTT,CASSRTMDTEAFF
.,TRBV6-5,TRBJ1-6,few,TGTGCCAGCAGTTACGGGGACCTTAATTCACCCCTCCACTTT,CASSYGDLNSPLHF
TRBD2,TRBV4-1,TRBJ2-1,.,TGCGCCAGCAGAGAAACGACTAGCGGGGCTATGGATGAGCAGTTCTTC,CASRETTSGAMDEQFF
.,TRBV5-1,TRBJ2-3,once,TGCGCCAGCAGCTTGGCTACTCCCACAGATACGCAGTATTTT,CASSLATPTDTQYF
.,TRBV5-1,TRBJ2-7,few,TGCGCCAGCAGCTTGTATTCGGGGGAGTCCTACGAGCAGTACTTC,CASSLYSGESYEQYF
.,TRBV3-1,TRBJ2-3,once,TGTGCCAGCAGCCCCAGAATCACAGATACGCAGTATTTT,CASSPRITDTQYF
.,TRBV4-2,TRBJ1-2,.,TGTGCCAGCAGCCAAGGAACCTCCGGGGCCGGGGAAAGATATGGCTACACCTTC,CASSQGTSGAGERYGYTF
TRBD2,TRBV20-1,TRBJ2-1,few,TGCAGTGCTAGAGTACCCCTAGCGGGGAGACGGGAGCAGTTCTTC,CSARVPLAGRREQFF
.,TRBV3-1,TRBJ2-7,.,TGTGCCAGCAGCCAAGAACCGAGCGAGCAGTACTTC,CASSQEPSEQYF
TRBD1,TRBV3-1,TRBJ2-7,.,TGTGCCAGCAGCCAAGGTCCTAGGGGGCTCTACGAGCAGTACTTC,CASSQGPRGLYEQYF
.,TRBV7-9,TRBJ2-5,.,TGTGCCGGCAGCTTTACCTACGTGCAGTACTTC,CAGSFTYVQYF
.,TRBV4-1,TRBJ1-1,few,TGCGCCAGCAGCCCCATTCTGACAGGCAATACTGAAGCTTTCTTT,CASSPILTGNTEAFF
TRBD1,TRBV27,TRBJ2-5,.,TGTGCCAGCAGTTTAGAGACAGGGGGGTGGGAGACCCAGTACTTC,CASSLETGGWETQYF